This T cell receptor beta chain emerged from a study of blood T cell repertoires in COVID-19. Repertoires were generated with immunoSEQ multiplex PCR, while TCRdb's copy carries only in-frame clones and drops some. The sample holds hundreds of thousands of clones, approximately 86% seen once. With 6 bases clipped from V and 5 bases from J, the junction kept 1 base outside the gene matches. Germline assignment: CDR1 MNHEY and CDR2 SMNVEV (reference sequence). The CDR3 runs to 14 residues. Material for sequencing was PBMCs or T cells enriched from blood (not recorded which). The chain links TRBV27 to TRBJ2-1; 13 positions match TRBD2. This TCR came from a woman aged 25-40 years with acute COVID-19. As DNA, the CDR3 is TGTGCCAGCAGGACTAGCGGGGGGAACAATGAGCAGTTCTTC. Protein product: CASRTSGGNNEQFF.